The clone carrying this T cell receptor (beta chain) has only one observation. Its antigen is not identified. Germline loops: CDR1 KGHSH, CDR2 LQKENI. The CDR3 is 15 residues long. J lost 2 bases, V lost 4 bases, and 3 bases had no gene match. This record comes from a study of cytomegalovirus exposure and HLA in healthy donors. Clones were read by immunoSEQ multiplex PCR, and TCRdb kept only the in-frame ones, dropping some. The data contain 150,000 to 200,000 clones, around four fifths of them singletons. Study observations and caveats: Generally TCR sequences proved uncommon, though certain public TCRs appeared in numerous donors. A classifier reportedly called cytomegalovirus status with high sensitivity and specificity. In the 130 or so validation repertoires, a later analysis found that first-cohort TCR clusters tended to co-occur.

The sequence was collected from a man aged 30-40 years in good health and CMV-seropositive. The rearrangement joins TRBV18 to TRBJ2-3, with 10 nucleotides matching TRBD2. The sample comprised PBMCs. The CDR3 DNA reads as TGTGCCAGCTCACGGAGCGGGGGGGACACAGATACGCAGTATTTT. This translates into CASSRSGGDTDTQYF.